What follows are 29 T cell receptor beta chains derived from one specimen sequenced in a study of T cells in Graves' hyperthyroidism and ophthalmopathy (dated by TCRdb to the late 2010s). To prepare the library, multiplex PCR was applied. The reads were generated on an Illumina HiSeq 2000. TCR beta CDR3 regions were amplified from RNA transcripts. The TCR CDR3 was subjected to a first round of RT-PCR using the HTBI primer set and the Qiagen OneStep RT-PCR kit. TCRdb reworked the public reads: Q25 trimming with fastp, MiXCR clone assembly, productive beta chains retained. Entries that share a CDR3 protein sequence are merged under the most common genes and DNA. The sample yields a few hundred thousand distinct CDR3 sequences; 46% were counted once. 35% to 50% of the sample is held by the ten biggest clonotypes. Material: peripheral blood or thyroid tissue (not recorded which). Receptors originate from an adult woman with Graves' disease, either hyperthyroidism or ophthalmopathy (not recorded which).

This clonotype was counted many times. The rearrangement uses TRBV3-1 and TRBJ2-5; TRBD1 matches 9 bases. CDR1 is LGHDT and CDR2 is YNNKEL in the germline V gene (reference sequence). With 7 bases clipped from V and 10 bases from J, the junction kept 16 bases outside the gene matches. The CDR3 is 15 amino acids. The CDR3 is CASNSGTGLLTLQYF. Written as DNA, the CDR3 is TGTGCCAGCAACTCCGGGACAGGGTTATTGACCCTCCAGTACTTC.

V is TRBV28 and J is TRBJ2-2, with 8 bases aligning to TRBD1. Germline CDR1 reads MDHEN; CDR2 reads SYDVKM. Trimming cost V 10 bases and J 5 bases; bases outside gene matches: 9. The CDR3 is made up of 14 amino acids. CDR3 sequence reads: CATLDRAGTGELFF. In nucleotides, the CDR3 is TGTGCCACCTTGGACAGGGCGGGGACCGGGGAGCTGTTTTTT.

There are many counts of this clonotype. The V gene is TRBV14, the J gene TRBJ1-1; tentatively, D is TRBD1 (6 bases). Trimming cost V 3 bases and J 4 bases, with 12 bases left between them. Germline CDR1 reads SGHDN; CDR2 reads FVKESK. This CDR3 is 14 amino acids long. The CDR3 reads CASSHRGRSTEAFF. The CDR3 nucleotides are TGTGCCAGCAGCCACAGGGGCCGCAGCACTGAAGCTTTCTTT.

This chain uses TRBV12-3 or TRBV12-4 with TRBJ2-7, with D perhaps TRBD1 or TRBD2 (5 bases each). Trimming took 0 bases from V and 6 from J, leaving 12 bases between them. CDR3 length equals 14 residues. In DNA form, the CDR3 reads TGTGCCAGCAGTTTAGCAGCGACGGGGCTCGAGCAGTACTTC. Amino acid sequence: CASSLAATGLEQYF.

CDR3 in amino acids: CSSYGGTSGYEQYF. CDR3 bases: TGCAGCAGTTACGGGGGGACTAGCGGTTACGAGCAGTACTTC. The rearrangement links TRBV29-1 to TRBJ2-7; 11 bases fit TRBD2. Trimming at V came to 8 bases and at J to 4 bases, leaving 10 bases not matched to a gene. From germline, CDR1 is SQVTM and CDR2 ANQGSEA. The length of the CDR3 is 14 residues.

The chain carries TRBV19 and TRBJ1-5; D is uncertain. Trimming stripped 5 bases from V and 2 bases from J, with 13 bases between. Germline V gives CDR1 LNHDA, CDR2 SQIVND (reference sequence). This CDR3 has 15 residues. This CDR3 is CASSLLVGGNQPQHF. The CDR3 region has the DNA TGTGCCAGTAGTCTCCTCGTCGGAGGCAATCAGCCCCAGCATTTT.

The chain employs TRBV2 and TRBJ2-4; D might be TRBD1 (7 bases). The CDR3 runs 13 residues. From germline, CDR1 is SNHLY and CDR2 FYNNEI. V lost 4 bases and J 8 bases, leaving 12 bases between the germline ends. CDR3 region: CASSVGGGDIQYF. CDR3 DNA: TGTGCCAGCAGTGTAGGGGGCGGGGACATTCAGTACTTC.

This chain joins TRBV5-1 and TRBJ2-7, with TRBD1 identical over 7 bases. Unmatched junction bases numbered 12, after V lost 4 bases and J lost 2 bases. The CDR3 is 16 amino acids. Per the germline V gene, CDR1 is SGHRS and CDR2 is YFSETQ. The CDR3 DNA sequence: TGCGCCAGCAGCCATACACCGGGACAGCTAACCTACGAGCAGTACTTC. Translated: CASSHTPGQLTYEQYF.

This clonotype was detected ten times or more. The gene calls are TRBV6-1 and TRBJ1-5; D not certain. The CDR3 is 15 amino acids. The V gene lost 5 bases and the J gene lost 0 bases, with 11 bases spanning the gap. CDR1 and CDR2 from the germline V gene are MNHNS and SASEGT. For the CDR3, the DNA is TGTGCCAGCAGTAACATACAGAATAGCAATCAGCCCCAGCATTTT. It yields the protein CASSNIQNSNQPQHF.

The chain links TRBV7-9 to TRBJ2-7; D is possibly TRBD1 (5 bases). The germline V gene encodes CDR1 SEHNR and CDR2 FQNEAQ (reference sequence). The V and J ends lost 8 bases and 5 bases respectively, with 16 bases between them. The CDR3 runs to 13 residues. In DNA, the CDR3 is TGTGCCAGCTCACCCGACAGTTTTAACGAGCAGTACTTC. This translates into CASSPDSFNEQYF.

At least ten counts were recorded for this clonotype. V and J are TRBV24-1 and TRBJ1-5; D is unclear. The CDR3 is made up of 12 amino acids. Trimming took 4 bases from V and 1 from J, leaving 1 base between them. Germline lookup yields CDR1 KGHDR and CDR2 SFDVKD. The CDR3 DNA follows: TGTGCCACCAGTGACAGCAATCAGCCCCAGCATTTT. It encodes CATSDSNQPQHF.

The chain carries TRBV3-1 and TRBJ1-2; 11 bases match TRBD1. The CDR3 is 15 residues long. Per germline, CDR1 LGHDT and CDR2 YNNKEL (reference sequence). Losses at the gene ends were 4 bases for V and 3 bases for J; bases not matched to a gene: 4. CDR3 DNA: TGTGCCAGCAGCCTAAGGGACAGGGGGGACTATGGCTACACCTTC. It specifies CASSLRDRGDYGYTF.

The chain is built from TRBV19 and TRBJ1-1, with 7 bases matching TRBD1. The CDR3 is made up of 15 amino acids. V was clipped by 7 bases and J by 0 bases; unmatched bases: 8. Germline assignment: CDR1 LNHDA and CDR2 SQIVND (reference sequence). The CDR3 reads CASTATGTVNTEAFF. The CDR3 DNA is TGTGCCAGTACCGCGACAGGGACGGTGAACACTGAAGCTTTCTTT.

The chain combines TRBV10-3 with TRBJ1-2, with D unclear. V lost 4 bases and J lost 4, with 10 bases in between. This CDR3 is built from 13 residues. Germline V CDR1 and CDR2: ENHRY, SYGVKD. CDR3 amino acids: CAISAGGLYGYTF. In DNA, the CDR3 is TGTGCCATCAGTGCGGGAGGACTCTATGGCTACACCTTC.

At least ten counts were recorded for this clonotype. V is TRBV29-1 and J is TRBJ1-5; a possible D gene is TRBD1 (5 bases). V lost 4 bases to trimming and J lost 0 bases, with 7 bases between them. Germline V gene data show CDR1 as SQVTM and CDR2 as ANQGSEA. CDR3 length equals 13 residues. The DNA of the CDR3 is TGCAGCGTTGCCCAGGGTAGCAATCAGCCCCAGCATTTT. Translation gives CSVAQGSNQPQHF.

V usage is TRBV7-9 and J usage is TRBJ2-5, with D uncertain. This CDR3 has 15 amino acids. V dropped 3 bases and J dropped 9 bases, with 20 bases sitting between them. Germline V lookup: CDR1 SEHNR, CDR2 FQNEAQ (reference sequence). The CDR3 nucleotides read TGTGCCAGCAGCTTCGAAGGTAGTCGAATCCAGCCCCAGTACTTC. It translates to CASSFEGSRIQPQYF.

This clonotype was counted a few times. The chain combines TRBV7-2 with TRBJ2-5, with TRBD1 matching 9 bases. Germline CDR1 is SGHTA and CDR2 is FQGNSA. The CDR3 sequence is 14 residues long. The trim removed 5 bases at V and 4 bases at J, leaving 5 bases unmatched. The CDR3 DNA follows: TGTGCCAGCAGCCCGGACAGGGGCGGAGAGACCCAGTACTTC. This sequence encodes CASSPDRGGETQYF.

This clonotype came up a few times. The V gene is TRBV6-2 or TRBV6-3, the J gene TRBJ1-3; TRBD1 matches 9 bases. The CDR3 is 15 amino acids. The germline V gene encodes CDR1 MNHEY and CDR2 SVGEGT. Trimming took 6 bases from V and 4 from J; bases not matched to a gene: 7. CDR3 in DNA: TGTGCCAGCAGAGACGGACAGGGGACCGGAAACACCATATATTTT. It yields the protein CASRDGQGTGNTIYF.

This clonotype was detected ten times or more. This chain connects TRBV7-6 to TRBJ2-5; 7 bases are a match to TRBD2. This CDR3 is built from 16 residues. Germline CDR1 is SGHVS and CDR2 is FNYEAQ. The V segment lost 2 bases and the J segment 5 bases; nucleotides outside the gene matches: 11. The CDR3 DNA reads as TGTGCCAGCAGCTTAATGGGACCGGGAGGTCGGGAGACCCAGTACTTC. Residues: CASSLMGPGGRETQYF.

The J gene is TRBJ1-1, the V gene TRBV14, with 7 bases fitting TRBD1. CDR1 is SGHDN and CDR2 is FVKESK in the germline V gene. The CDR3 is 17 amino acids. The V gene end was trimmed by 8 bases and the J gene end by 0 bases; junction bases not matched to a gene: 15. The CDR3 coding sequence is TGTGCCAGCTCACCACAGGGGACGTATGGGATGAACACTGAAGCTTTCTTT. This codes for CASSPQGTYGMNTEAFF.

This clonotype was recorded a few times. The chain uses TRBV24-1 and TRBJ2-1, with 10 bases that match TRBD2. V dropped 3 bases and J dropped 5; count of bases not matched to a gene: 9. The CDR3 is 17 amino acids. Germline lookup yields CDR1 KGHDR and CDR2 SFDVKD. The CDR3 nucleotides read TGTGCCACCAGTGATCCGCTTCTAGCGGGGGAGAACAATGAGCAGTTCTTC. Protein: CATSDPLLAGENNEQFF.

V usage is TRBV2 and J usage is TRBJ2-7; D remains unclear. Germline CDR1 and CDR2: SNHLY and FYNNEI. With 7 bases removed from V and 3 bases from J, the gap between germline ends came to 7 bases. The CDR3 has 11 amino acids. For the CDR3, the DNA is TGTGCCAGCAAAGTCGTCTACGAGCAGTACTTC. Encoded protein: CASKVVYEQYF.

This clonotype showed up many times. The V gene is TRBV2, the J gene TRBJ1-5; 8 bases agree with TRBD1. CDR3 size: 14 residues. In germline, CDR1 is SNHLY, CDR2 FYNNEI. V shed 7 bases, J shed 3 bases, and the junction held 5 bases outside the gene matches. CDR3 residues: CASNTGGLNQPQHF. The CDR3 DNA is TGTGCCAGCAATACAGGGGGGCTCAATCAGCCCCAGCATTTT.

Only a few counts were recorded for this clonotype. The rearrangement links TRBV5-8 to TRBJ1-3; the D is unclear. The CDR3 runs 17 residues. V lost 1 base and J lost 4, with 18 bases in between. Germline CDR1 and CDR2: SGHTS and YDEGEE. The CDR3 DNA follows: TGTGCCAGCAGCTTGAATCCTCTCGGGGTCGCCGGAAACACCATATATTTT. Translated: CASSLNPLGVAGNTIYF.

There are many counts of this clonotype. CDR3 in DNA: TGTGCCAGCAGCAAGGAAGGACAGGGGGGCACTGAAGCTTTCTTT. Its protein is CASSKEGQGGTEAFF. The V call is TRBV2, the J call TRBJ1-1; 10 bases map to TRBD1. The CDR3 is 15 residues long. V shed 6 bases and J 4 bases; nucleotides not matched to a gene: 8. Germline-derived CDR1 and CDR2 are SNHLY and FYNNEI. Full variable domain (outside the CDR3, taken from reference TRBV2 and TRBJ1-1): EPEVTQTPSHQVTQMGQEVILRCVPISNHLYFYWYRQILGQKVEFLVSFYNNEISEKSEIFDDQFSVERPDGSNFTLKIRSTKLEDSAMYFCASSKEGQGGTEAFFGQGTRLTVV.

The gene calls are TRBV7-2 and TRBJ2-7; D ambiguous. The V end was cut by 3 bases, the J end by 5 bases, with 5 bases between. The CDR3 totals 11 residues. Germline CDR1 and CDR2: SGHTA and FQGNSA. CDR3 loop: CASSFTHEQYF. The DNA for the CDR3 is TGTGCCAGCAGCTTTACACACGAGCAGTACTTC.

The V and J genes are TRBV10-3 and TRBJ1-3, with D unclear. Germline V gene sequence: CDR1 ENHRY, CDR2 SYGVKD. This CDR3 comprises 15 residues. The V gene lost 4 bases and the J gene lost 7 bases, with 17 bases spanning the gap. This CDR3 reads CAISASSQEPNTIYF. CDR3 sequence (DNA): TGTGCCATCAGTGCCAGCAGCCAAGAGCCGAACACCATATATTTT.

This clonotype was observed a handful of times. This chain joins TRBV7-9 and TRBJ2-7; D possibly matches TRBD1 or TRBD2 (6 bases each). V was clipped by 5 bases and J by 4 bases, with 18 bases between them. Per germline, CDR1 SEHNR and CDR2 FQNEAQ (reference sequence). The CDR3 has 15 residues. The CDR3 sequence is CASSGELGGGYEQYF. In nucleotides, the CDR3 is TGTGCCAGCAGCGGAGAACTAGGAGGGGGTTACGAGCAGTACTTC.

The table lists this clonotype with many counts. This rearrangement joins TRBV10-3 to TRBJ1-5; TRBD1 is a possible D gene (6 bases). CDR1 is ENHRY and CDR2 is SYGVKD in the germline V gene. The CDR3 is 13 amino acids. V lost 3 bases and J 7 bases, leaving 10 bases between the germline ends. The CDR3 loop reads CAISESQGQPQHF. The DNA for the CDR3 is TGTGCCATCAGTGAATCACAGGGACAGCCCCAGCATTTT.